Listed here are 21 T cell receptor beta chains from one sample, sequenced in a study of T-cell memory formation after mild COVID-19. TCRdb itself ran the 5' RACE reads through MiXCR, one entry per CDR3 protein. Seen here are 95,000 to 110,000 distinct CDR3 sequences, about 15% observed once, and the top ten hold 39%. The sequencing input was PBMCs or a T cell subset sorted from them (not recorded which). These TCRs come from a man aged 18 to 35 who had mild COVID-19 (a few samples of this study predate the infection). Cell type and time point are not known.

The sample holds many counts of this clonotype. V gene TRBV7-9 combines with J gene TRBJ1-2, with D possibly matching TRBD1 (5 bases). Germline V CDR1 and CDR2: SEHNR, FQNEAQ (reference sequence). CDR3 length equals 12 residues. Trimming removed 6 bases from V and 6 bases from J, with 11 bases in between. The DNA of the CDR3 is TGTGCCAGCAGTCTGGGGGGAGATGGCTACACCTTC. Its protein is CASSLGGDGYTF.

Many counts were recorded for this clonotype. The genes are TRBV7-9 and TRBJ2-1; D call uncertain. V lost 5 bases and J lost 10, with 12 bases in between. This CDR3 is 12 amino acids long. Germline V gene data show CDR1 as SEHNR and CDR2 as FQNEAQ (reference sequence). CDR3 coding DNA: TGTGCCAGCAGCCTCCTAGGAGCCGAGCAGTTCTTC. Translation gives CASSLLGAEQFF.

This clonotype came up a few times. The CDR3 coding sequence is TGTGCCAGCAGCCAGTTCCCTCAGCAGTTCTTC. Protein: CASSQFPQQFF. The chain is built from TRBV4-2 and TRBJ2-1; no reliable D call. Germline values: CDR1 LGHNA, CDR2 YNFKEQ. The CDR3 has 11 amino acids. V lost 3 bases, J lost 11 bases, and 8 bases lay in between.

The chain uses TRBV5-1 and TRBJ2-1; 8 bases are shared with TRBD1. CDR3 length: 13 residues. V dropped 4 bases and J dropped 9; count of bases not matched to a gene: 6. Per the germline V gene, CDR1 is SGHRS and CDR2 is YFSETQ. The chain's CDR3 is CASSPDRVGEQFF. DNA for the CDR3: TGCGCCAGCAGCCCGGACAGGGTTGGTGAGCAGTTCTTC.

This clonotype was counted ten times or more. The rearrangement links TRBV5-1 to TRBJ2-7; D is tentatively TRBD1 or TRBD2 (6 bases each). Trimming pared 0 bases from V and 3 bases from J, leaving 10 bases between. Germline CDR1 SGHRS, CDR2 YFSETQ. This CDR3 is built from 14 residues. This CDR3 is CASSLDGGLYEQYF. CDR3 coding DNA: TGCGCCAGCAGCTTGGATGGGGGGCTCTACGAGCAGTACTTC.

This clonotype appeared a few times. The rearrangement links TRBV6-6 to TRBJ1-2, with 12 bases identical to TRBD1. This CDR3 region has 17 residues. After removal of 5 bases from V and 5 bases from J, the junction contained 12 bases not matched to a gene. Germline loops: CDR1 MNHNY, CDR2 SVGAGI (reference sequence). CDR3 in amino acids: CASSNRDRGQLGYGYTF. The CDR3 DNA is TGTGCCAGCAGTAACCGGGACAGGGGGCAGCTTGGGTATGGCTACACCTTC.

This rearrangement joins TRBV19 to TRBJ1-2; D remains unclear. Germline V gene lookup returns CDR1 LNHDA and CDR2 SQIVND (reference sequence). The CDR3 is made up of 11 amino acids. Trimming pared 5 bases from V and 7 bases from J, leaving 8 bases between. The CDR3 region is CASSLSFGYTF. CDR3 DNA: TGTGCCAGTAGTTTGAGTTTTGGCTACACCTTC.

The sample holds a few counts of this clonotype. The genes are TRBV4-3 and TRBJ2-2; D is undetermined. V lost 0 bases, J lost 7 bases, and 12 bases lay in between. The CDR3 covers 15 residues. The germline V gene encodes CDR1 LGHNA and CDR2 YSLEER. CDR3 in amino acids: CASSQDRVVLGELFF. As DNA, the CDR3 is TGCGCCAGCAGCCAAGATAGGGTAGTTCTCGGGGAGCTGTTTTTT.

This clonotype has a handful of counts. The chain is built from TRBV6-2 or TRBV6-3 and TRBJ2-5; D remains ambiguous. CDR3 size: 12 residues. The germline V gene has CDR1 MNHEY and CDR2 SVGEGT. V was shortened by 1 base and J by 0 bases, with 0 bases between the two germline ends. CDR3 DNA sequence: TGTGCCAGCAGTTACTACCAAGAGACCCAGTACTTC. Translated, it gives CASSYYQETQYF.

The V call is TRBV10-3, the J call TRBJ1-1; 10 positions agree with TRBD1. The junction had 6 bases not matched to a gene; V was cut back by 9 bases and J by 5 bases. The CDR3 loop spans 13 amino acids. CDR1 ENHRY and CDR2 SYGVKD come from the germline V gene. CDR3 DNA: TGTGCCATGGGACAGGGGAGTCGTACTGAAGCTTTCTTT. Amino acid sequence: CAMGQGSRTEAFF.

The table lists this clonotype with many counts. This rearrangement joins TRBV4-1 to TRBJ2-1; no clear D gene. Germline lookup yields CDR1 MGHRA and CDR2 YSYEKL. The CDR3 contains 13 residues. The V end was cut by 0 bases, the J end by 6 bases, with 6 bases between. The CDR3: CASSQDPFNEQFF. The CDR3 nucleotides read TGCGCCAGCAGCCAAGATCCGTTCAATGAGCAGTTCTTC.

This clonotype was counted at least ten times. The chain employs TRBV27 and TRBJ2-5; TRBD2 agrees at 11 bases. In germline, CDR1 is MNHEY, CDR2 SMNVEV (reference sequence). The CDR3 totals 16 residues. V was pared by 6 bases and J by 5 bases, with 11 bases of the junction left unmatched. The DNA of the CDR3 is TGTGCCAGCAGGACCTATAGCGGGGGGGCCCGGGAGACCCAGTACTTC. Amino acid sequence: CASRTYSGGARETQYF.

This clonotype has a handful of counts. The V call is TRBV29-1, the J call TRBJ2-7; D gene ambiguous. Trimming cost V 0 bases and J 2 bases, with 2 bases left between them. In germline, CDR1 is SQVTM, CDR2 ANQGSEA. The CDR3 length is 11 residues. In DNA form, the CDR3 reads TGCAGCGTTGAAGAGGCCTACGAGCAGTACGTC. Its protein product is CSVEEAYEQYV.

The gene calls are TRBV11-2 and TRBJ2-1; 10 nucleotides align to TRBD2. CDR1 SGHAT and CDR2 FQNNGV come from the germline V gene. CDR3 size: 15 residues. J gave up 5 bases and V 5 bases, and 6 bases lay outside the gene matches. The CDR3 sequence: CASSISGGANNEQFF. The DNA for the CDR3 is TGTGCCAGCAGCATCAGCGGGGGGGCCAACAATGAGCAGTTCTTC.

This clonotype was observed many times. The chain links TRBV4-1 to TRBJ2-7; D not certain. This CDR3 has 13 residues. V was pared by 0 bases and J by 7 bases, with 10 bases between. The V gene's germline CDR1 is MGHRA and CDR2 YSYEKL. The CDR3: CASSQDPAGEQYV. The CDR3 nucleotides read TGCGCCAGCAGCCAAGATCCGGCCGGGGAGCAGTACGTC.

This chain connects TRBV20-1 to TRBJ1-2; D ambiguous. Germline V lookup: CDR1 DFQATT, CDR2 SNEGSKA (reference sequence). The CDR3 totals 15 residues. Trimming shortened V by 3 bases and J by 2 bases, and 16 bases separated the two germline ends. The CDR3 loop is CSARDFRVANYGYTF. Here the CDR3 DNA reads TGCAGTGCTAGGGACTTCCGTGTGGCAAACTATGGCTACACCTTC.

This chain uses TRBV7-9 with TRBJ2-5; 11 nucleotides agree with TRBD2. This CDR3 is 15 amino acids long. Unmatched junction bases numbered 7, after V lost 6 bases and J lost 4 bases. Germline V gene sequence: CDR1 SEHNR, CDR2 FQNEAQ (reference sequence). CDR3 sequence: CASSFSGGAGETQYF. In DNA, the CDR3 is TGTGCCAGCAGTTTTAGCGGGGGGGCTGGAGAGACCCAGTACTTC.

The genes are TRBV23-1 and TRBJ2-1, with D perhaps matching TRBD1 (5 bases). TRBV23-1 is an open reading frame, and its role is uncertain. This CDR3 is 15 amino acids long. V was trimmed by 8 bases and J by 5 bases, leaving 19 bases between them. The CDR3 reads CASPTQRGADNEQFF. The CDR3, as DNA: TGCGCCAGCCCCACCCAACGTGGGGCGGACAATGAGCAGTTCTTC.

In this sample, this clonotype turned up a few times. The chain joins TRBV4-1 to TRBJ2-1, with D unresolved. Trimming took 1 base from V and 4 from J, leaving 8 bases between them. Germline CDR1 MGHRA, CDR2 YSYEKL. The CDR3 is 14 amino acids. CDR3 sequence reads: CASSQVPEYNEQFF. CDR3 DNA sequence: TGCGCCAGCAGCCAAGTACCCGAATACAATGAGCAGTTCTTC.

The chain links TRBV4-1 to TRBJ2-2, with a weak D call TRBD2 (7 bases). The CDR3 sequence is 18 residues long. Germline CDR1 reads MGHRA; CDR2 reads YSYEKL. Trimming shortened V by 6 bases and J by 1 base, and 21 bases separated the two germline ends. The CDR3 sequence is CASRAHLGGAVNTGELFF. CDR3 nucleotide sequence: TGCGCCAGCAGAGCCCACCTAGGGGGGGCGGTGAACACCGGGGAGCTGTTTTTT.

The sample holds a few counts of this clonotype. The rearrangement uses TRBV25-1 and TRBJ2-7, with D perhaps matching TRBD1 or TRBD2 (7 bases each). Trimming pared 8 bases from V and 1 base from J, leaving 18 bases between. The CDR3 length is 15 residues. From germline, CDR1 is MGHDK and CDR2 SYGVNS. The CDR3 reads CASGRGTARSYEQYV. CDR3 sequence (DNA): TGTGCCAGCGGGAGGGGGACAGCGCGTTCCTACGAGCAGTACGTC.